Included here is one T cell receptor beta chain sequence, with context. The antigen is undetermined. The ends were cut back, 5 bases at V and 4 bases at J, with 14 bases in the middle. Germline assignment: CDR1 SGHAT and CDR2 FQDESV (reference sequence). This CDR3 is built from 14 residues. This sample is drawn from a study of T cell repertoires in cytomegalovirus infection. Findings and limits, study-wide: It was HLA-C-restricted CMV-specific TCR beta clonotypes that dominated the response ex vivo.

TCRdb re-called the reads through MiXCR, storing one row per CDR3 protein. The sample includes more than 200,000 distinct CDR3 sequences, approximately 9.2% of them seen just once. The genes are TRBV11-1 and TRBJ2-5, with D tentatively TRBD1 or TRBD2 (5 bases each). Sequenced input: PBMCs. The sequence was obtained from a human donor in good health (CMV status not recorded). Some clones in this sample may be carry-over from other donors' samples. The CDR3 DNA sequence: TGTGCCAGCAGCCCGGGACGGGTCCGAGAGACCCAGTACTTC. Translated, it gives CASSPGRVRETQYF.